Shown below are 19 T cell receptor beta chains from a single sample sequenced in a study of T cell repertoires in cytomegalovirus infection. TCRdb processed the reads anew with MiXCR; each CDR3 protein has one entry. Altogether 62,000 or so distinct CDR3 sequences are present, around 21% being singletons, with the ten largest covering roughly 73%. These receptors have no identified antigens. The source was CD8+ T cells from cultured PBMCs, collected from culture after CMV antigen stimulation. These receptors came from a human donor in good health (CMV status not recorded). Some clones in this sample may be carry-over from other donors' samples.

This chain links TRBV14 with TRBJ2-7; a possible D gene is TRBD1 (6 bases). CDR3 length: 17 amino acids. Deletions cut 4 bases from V and 5 bases from J, with 24 bases between. Germline CDR1 SGHDN, CDR2 FVKESK. The CDR3 region has the DNA TGTGCCAGCAGCCTATCCACAGGGCTTCGGCGCTTAGACGAGCAGTACTTC. Protein: CASSLSTGLRRLDEQYF.

With regard to this clonotype: A much bigger clone sits one base away, suggesting this may be a read error. CDR3 sequence reads: CASSLAGTGFLALDF. In DNA form, the CDR3 reads TGTGCCAGCAGCCTGGCCGGGACAGGGTTTTTAGCCCTCGACTTT. This sequence joins TRBV12-3 or TRBV12-4 and TRBJ1-6; TRBD1 agrees at 9 bases. This CDR3 has 15 residues.

Only one count was recorded for this clonotype. The rearrangement joins TRBV12-3 or TRBV12-4 to TRBJ1-4, with D unclear. The V and J ends lost 3 bases and 2 bases respectively, with 13 bases between them. This CDR3 has 16 residues. The CDR3 region has the DNA TGTGCCAGCAGTTTGACCGGGTATGCGACTAATGAAAAACTGTTTTTT. It encodes CASSLTGYATNEKLFF.

The chain recombines TRBV6-5 with TRBJ2-3, with D possibly TRBD2 on 6 matching bases. Trimming removed 4 bases from V and 4 bases from J, with 15 bases in between. CDR1 and CDR2 from the germline V gene are MNHEY and SVGAGI. This CDR3 contains 15 residues. CDR3: CASSSGTTSSDTQYF. The DNA for the CDR3 is TGTGCCAGCAGTTCCGGCACGACTAGTTCAGATACGCAGTATTTT.

The rearrangement joins TRBV7-9 to TRBJ1-1, with TRBD1 as a possible D gene (5 bases). This CDR3 has 14 amino acids. Germline loops: CDR1 SEHNR, CDR2 FQNEAQ (reference sequence). Trimming shortened V by 5 bases and J by 4 bases, and 14 bases separated the two germline ends. This CDR3 is CASSRQGVSTEAFF. CDR3 coding DNA: TGTGCCAGCAGCCGGCAGGGAGTAAGCACTGAAGCTTTCTTT.

The chain employs TRBV6-1 and TRBJ1-1, with 7 bases lining up with TRBD1. CDR1 is MNHNS, CDR2 SASEGT, per germline. The CDR3 has 16 amino acids. Trimming cost V 6 bases and J 0 bases; bases outside gene matches: 10. CDR3 sequence (DNA): TGTGCCAGCAGGAGCCGCCGAGGACAGGTGAACACTGAAGCTTTCTTT. Encoded protein: CASRSRRGQVNTEAFF.

This clonotype was seen at least ten times. The J gene is TRBJ1-2, the V gene TRBV7-9; TRBD1 might be the D (6 bases). This CDR3 is 14 amino acids long. Per germline, CDR1 SEHNR and CDR2 FQNEAQ (reference sequence). V was pared by 0 bases and J by 5 bases, with 10 bases between. The CDR3 spells CASSLAGAGYGYTF. CDR3 DNA: TGTGCCAGCAGCTTAGCGGGGGCCGGGTATGGCTACACCTTC.

This chain uses TRBV5-4 with TRBJ2-7, with TRBD1 matching 9 bases. The CDR3 runs to 14 residues. Germline V lookup: CDR1 SGHNT, CDR2 YYREEE (reference sequence). Trimming cost V 4 bases and J 5 bases; bases outside gene matches: 7. Here the CDR3 reads CASSPRDRVHEQYF. The CDR3 bases are TGTGCCAGCAGCCCCCGGGACAGGGTCCACGAGCAGTACTTC.

This chain connects TRBV7-2 to TRBJ2-3; D remains ambiguous. In germline, CDR1 is SGHTA, CDR2 FQGNSA. The CDR3 spans 14 residues. The V and J ends lost 3 bases and 0 bases respectively, with 7 bases between them. CDR3 nucleotide sequence: TGTGCCAGCAGCTTCCCCCTGAGCACAGATACGCAGTATTTT. Translation: CASSFPLSTDTQYF.

The CDR3 loop is CATLTDTQYF. DNA of the CDR3: TGTGCCACCTTAACAGATACGCAGTATTTT. The rearrangement joins TRBV7-2 to TRBJ2-3; no definite D call. CDR1 SGHTA and CDR2 FQGNSA come from the germline V gene. The CDR3 contains 10 residues. V was pared by 10 bases and J by 3 bases, with 5 bases between.

V and J are TRBV12-3 or TRBV12-4 and TRBJ1-1; tentatively, D is TRBD1 (6 bases). V gave up 10 bases and J gave up 0 bases, with 15 bases separating them. This CDR3 has 14 residues. The CDR3 DNA reads as TGTGCCACCACCTGGGGGGGCTTGAACACTGAAGCTTTCTTT. It yields the protein CATTWGGLNTEAFF.

This clonotype was picked up a small number of times. The chain has TRBV6-2 or TRBV6-3 and TRBJ2-3; 11 nucleotides align to TRBD2. Germline loops: CDR1 MNHEY, CDR2 SVGEGT. This CDR3 contains 16 residues. Trimming took 3 bases from V and 4 from J; bases not matched to a gene: 6. Written as DNA, the CDR3 is TGTGCCAGCAGTTATAGCGGGGGGGCCAGCGCAGATACGCAGTATTTT. Amino acid sequence: CASSYSGGASADTQYF.

The chain employs TRBV5-6 and TRBJ1-3; the D gene is possibly TRBD1 (5 bases). Trimming removed 6 bases from V and 3 bases from J, with 16 bases in between. This CDR3 is built from 15 residues. Germline loops: CDR1 SGHDT, CDR2 YYEEEE. The DNA for the CDR3 is TGTGCCAGCACCCCGTGGGGGGGAAGTGGAAACACCATATATTTT. This sequence encodes CASTPWGGSGNTIYF.

This clonotype was observed a handful of times. The genes are TRBV4-3 and TRBJ1-1; maybe TRBD1 (5 bases). V lost 3 bases, J lost 1 base, and 12 bases lay in between. Germline V gives CDR1 LGHNA, CDR2 YSLEER. This CDR3 comprises 15 residues. The DNA of the CDR3 is TGCGCCAGCAGCCAGGGGGAGGGCTGGAACACTGAAGCTTTCTTT. This gives the protein CASSQGEGWNTEAFF.

This chain links TRBV7-2 with TRBJ2-1; TRBD1 matches 7 bases. Germline trimming cut 1 base from V and 10 bases from J; bases unmatched to any gene: 10. CDR1 is SGHTA, CDR2 FQGNSA, per germline. The CDR3 covers 15 residues. The chain's CDR3 is CASSLGRGSTQEQFF. The DNA for the CDR3 is TGTGCCAGCAGCTTAGGCAGGGGGTCCACTCAGGAGCAGTTCTTC.

This clonotype was seen a few times. The rearrangement joins TRBV7-2 to TRBJ2-5, with D possibly being TRBD1 or TRBD2 (5 bases each). Germline-derived CDR1 and CDR2 are SGHTA and FQGNSA. The V gene lost 3 bases and the J gene lost 5 bases, with 10 bases spanning the gap. CDR3 length equals 13 residues. The CDR3 nucleotides are TGTGCCAGCAGCTTGAGACAGCGGGAGACCCAGTACTTC. Translated, it gives CASSLRQRETQYF.

This clonotype showed up many times. The V call is TRBV6-1, the J call TRBJ2-1; D is perhaps TRBD2 (6 bases). The germline V gene has CDR1 MNHNS and CDR2 SASEGT. Trimming took 6 bases from V and 6 from J, leaving 9 bases between them. The CDR3 has 12 amino acids. CDR3 amino acids: CASRAGRNEQFF. In nucleotides, the CDR3 is TGTGCCAGCAGGGCGGGACGCAATGAGCAGTTCTTC.

The chain employs TRBV5-6 and TRBJ1-5; possibly TRBD1 for D (5 bases). V was pared by 1 base and J by 0 bases, with 14 bases between. Germline CDR1 reads SGHDT; CDR2 reads YYEEEE. The CDR3 is 17 amino acids. For the CDR3, the DNA is TGTGCCAGCAGCTTGTTGGTAGGGGCCTCTAGCAATCAGCCCCAGCATTTT. Encoded protein: CASSLLVGASSNQPQHF.

The chain carries TRBV7-6 and TRBJ2-7, with TRBD2 as a possible D gene (6 bases). CDR3 length equals 13 residues. Trimming took off 5 bases at V and 5 bases at J, with 13 bases between the two ends. CDR1 and CDR2 from the germline V gene are SGHVS and FNYEAQ. The CDR3 here is CASSLGPGDEQYF. CDR3 sequence (DNA): TGTGCCAGCAGCCTCGGACCGGGGGACGAGCAGTACTTC.